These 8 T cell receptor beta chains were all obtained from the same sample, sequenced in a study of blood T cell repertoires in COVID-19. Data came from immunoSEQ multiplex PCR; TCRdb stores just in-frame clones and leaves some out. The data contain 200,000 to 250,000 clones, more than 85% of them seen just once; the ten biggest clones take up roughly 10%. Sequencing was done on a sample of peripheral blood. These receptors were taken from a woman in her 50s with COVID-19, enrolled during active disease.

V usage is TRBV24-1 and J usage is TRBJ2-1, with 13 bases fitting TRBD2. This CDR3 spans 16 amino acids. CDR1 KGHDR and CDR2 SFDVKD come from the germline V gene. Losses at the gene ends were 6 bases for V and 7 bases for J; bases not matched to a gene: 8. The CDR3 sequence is CATSPTGTSGVNEQFF. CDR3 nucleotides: TGTGCCACCAGTCCTACTGGGACTAGCGGGGTTAATGAGCAGTTCTTC.

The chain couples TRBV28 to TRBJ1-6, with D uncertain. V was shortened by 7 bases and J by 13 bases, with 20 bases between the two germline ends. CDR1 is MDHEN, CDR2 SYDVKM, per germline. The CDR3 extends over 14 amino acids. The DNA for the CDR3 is TGTGCCAGCAAAAGAACGTACATTCAGAGGCCCCTCCACTTT. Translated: CASKRTYIQRPLHF.

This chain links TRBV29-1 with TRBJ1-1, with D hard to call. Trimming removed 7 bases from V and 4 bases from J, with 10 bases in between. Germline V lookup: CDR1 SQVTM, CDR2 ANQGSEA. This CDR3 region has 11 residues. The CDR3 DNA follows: TGCAGCGGTTCCTGGGCCACTGAAGCTTTCTTT. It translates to CSGSWATEAFF.

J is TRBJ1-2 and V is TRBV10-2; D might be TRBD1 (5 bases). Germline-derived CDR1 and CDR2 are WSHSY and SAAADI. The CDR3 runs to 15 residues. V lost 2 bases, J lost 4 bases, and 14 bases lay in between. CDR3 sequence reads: CASSEPGGTIYGYTF. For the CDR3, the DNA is TGCGCCAGCAGTGAGCCTGGCGGGACGATCTATGGCTACACCTTC.

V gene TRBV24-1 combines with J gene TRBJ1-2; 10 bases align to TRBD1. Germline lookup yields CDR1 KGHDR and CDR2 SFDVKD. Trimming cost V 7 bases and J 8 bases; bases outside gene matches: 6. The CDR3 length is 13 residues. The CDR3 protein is CATRDRGERGYTF. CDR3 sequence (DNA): TGTGCCACCAGGGACAGGGGGGAGAGGGGCTACACCTTC.

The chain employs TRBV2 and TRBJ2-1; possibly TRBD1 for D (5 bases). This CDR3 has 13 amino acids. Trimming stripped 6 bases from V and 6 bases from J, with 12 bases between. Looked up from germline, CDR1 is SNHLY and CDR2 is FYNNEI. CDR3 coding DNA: TGTGCCAGCAGCACCGGACAACTCAATGAGCAGTTCTTC. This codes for CASSTGQLNEQFF.

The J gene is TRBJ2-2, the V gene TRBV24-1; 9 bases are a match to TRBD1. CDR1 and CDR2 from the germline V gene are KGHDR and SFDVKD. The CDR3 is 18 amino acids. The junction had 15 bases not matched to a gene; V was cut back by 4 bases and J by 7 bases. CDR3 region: CATSDRTWGTGIIGELFF. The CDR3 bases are TGTGCCACCAGTGACCGTACGTGGGGGACAGGGATTATCGGGGAGCTGTTTTTT.

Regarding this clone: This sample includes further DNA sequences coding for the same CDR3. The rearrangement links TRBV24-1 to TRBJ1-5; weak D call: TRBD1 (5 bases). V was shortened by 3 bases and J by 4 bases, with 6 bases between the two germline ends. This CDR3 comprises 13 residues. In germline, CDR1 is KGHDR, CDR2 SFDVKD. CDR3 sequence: CATSDRGNQPQHF. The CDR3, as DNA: TGTGCCACCAGTGATCGGGGGAATCAGCCCCAGCATTTT.